Detailed here is one T cell receptor (beta chain). Its target is unknown. Without the conserved terminal phenylalanine or tryptophan, this CDR3 likely stems from a read error. TCRdb passed the reads through MiXCR, listing each CDR3 protein once. This sample has over 55,000 distinct CDR3 sequences, with about 69% found just once. This record belongs to a study of type 1 regulatory T cells. This CDR3 region has 14 residues. With 4 bases clipped from V and 1 base from J, the junction kept 3 bases outside the gene matches. Germline V gene sequence: CDR1 ENHRY, CDR2 SYGVKD. The chain combines TRBV10-3 with TRBJ1-1, with TRBD1 matching over 7 bases. The TCR was taken from a human donor in good health. Specimen: cultured T cells, either the whole culture or a sorted T cell fraction (not recorded which). Subset given: Tr1-enriched cell product generated in vitro against host alloantigens. The CDR3 spells CAISVAGGNTEAFY. CDR3 bases: TGTGCCATCAGTGTCGCAGGGGGGAACACTGAAGCTTTCTAT.